This T cell receptor (beta chain) was profiled in a study of blood T cell repertoires in COVID-19. Across the study: Researchers got acute and convalescent COVID-19 samples from the United States, Italy and Spain. Sample material is recorded as cDNA or gDNA derived from T cells, B-cell-depleted T cells, or PBMCs.

CDR3 length equals 14 residues. Germline CDR1 SGDLS, CDR2 YYNGEE. The V and J ends lost 3 bases and 4 bases respectively, with 13 bases between them. How the authors handled the data: Quantification of nucleated cells was approximated via reference gene primer amplification. Assay: immunoSEQ multiplex PCR; the TCRdb copy retains only in-frame clones and omits some. V and J calls and clone size are as listed in that table; D and trimming were resolved from the DNA. The profile shows 50,000 or so clones, about nine tenths of them singletons. The chain recombines TRBV9 with TRBJ1-2, with D tentatively TRBD1 (5 bases). The source of this sequence is a man aged 70 or older with acute or convalescent COVID-19. Sequencing input: peripheral blood. CDR3 protein: CASSDQGGSYGYTF. The CDR3 DNA reads TGTGCCAGCAGCGACCAGGGCGGGAGCTATGGCTACACCTTC.